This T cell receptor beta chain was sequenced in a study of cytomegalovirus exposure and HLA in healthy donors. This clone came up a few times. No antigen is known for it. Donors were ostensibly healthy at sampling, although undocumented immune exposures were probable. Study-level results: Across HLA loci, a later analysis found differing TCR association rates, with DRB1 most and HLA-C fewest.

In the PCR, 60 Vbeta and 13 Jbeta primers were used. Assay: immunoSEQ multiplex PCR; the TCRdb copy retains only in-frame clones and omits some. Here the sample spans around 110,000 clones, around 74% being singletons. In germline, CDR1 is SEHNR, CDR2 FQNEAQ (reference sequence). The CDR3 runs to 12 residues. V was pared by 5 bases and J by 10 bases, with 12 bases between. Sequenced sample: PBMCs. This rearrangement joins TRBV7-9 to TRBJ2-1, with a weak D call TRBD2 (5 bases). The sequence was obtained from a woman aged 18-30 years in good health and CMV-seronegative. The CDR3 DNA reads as TGTGCCAGCAGCACTAGAGAGCGCGAGCAGTTCTTC. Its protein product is CASSTREREQFF. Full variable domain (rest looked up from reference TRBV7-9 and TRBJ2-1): DTGVSQNPRHKITKRGQNVTFRCDPISEHNRLYWYRQTLGQGPEFLTYFQNEAQLEKSRLLSDRFSAERPKGSFSTLEIQRTEQGDSAMYLCASSTREREQFFGPGTRLTVL.